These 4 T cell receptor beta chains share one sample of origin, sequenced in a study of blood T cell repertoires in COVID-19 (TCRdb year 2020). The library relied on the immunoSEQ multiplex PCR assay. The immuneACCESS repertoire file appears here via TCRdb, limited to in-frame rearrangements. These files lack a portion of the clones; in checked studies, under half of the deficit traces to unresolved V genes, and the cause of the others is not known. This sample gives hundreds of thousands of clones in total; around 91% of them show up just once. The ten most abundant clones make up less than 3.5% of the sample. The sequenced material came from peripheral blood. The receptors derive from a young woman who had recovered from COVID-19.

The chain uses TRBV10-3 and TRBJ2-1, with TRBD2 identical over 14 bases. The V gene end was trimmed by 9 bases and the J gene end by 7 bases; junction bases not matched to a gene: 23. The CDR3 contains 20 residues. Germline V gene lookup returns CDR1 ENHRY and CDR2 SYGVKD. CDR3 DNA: TGTGCCATGGGGACGGACCTCGGGACTAGCGGGAGCCAAGGAATAAATGAGCAGTTCTTC. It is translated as CAMGTDLGTSGSQGINEQFF.

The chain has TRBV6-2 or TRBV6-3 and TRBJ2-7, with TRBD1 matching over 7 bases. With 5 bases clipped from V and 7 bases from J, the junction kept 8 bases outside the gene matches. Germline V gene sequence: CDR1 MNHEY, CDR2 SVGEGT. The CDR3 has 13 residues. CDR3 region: CASSTNPRGEQYV. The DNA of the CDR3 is TGTGCCAGCAGTACAAACCCCAGGGGGGAGCAGTACGTC.

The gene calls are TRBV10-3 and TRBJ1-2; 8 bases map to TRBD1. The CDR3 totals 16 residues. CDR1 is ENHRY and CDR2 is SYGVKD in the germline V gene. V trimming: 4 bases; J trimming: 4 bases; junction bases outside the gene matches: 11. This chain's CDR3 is CAISGQGARSAYGYTF. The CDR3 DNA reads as TGTGCCATCAGTGGGCAGGGGGCGCGTAGCGCCTATGGCTACACCTTC.

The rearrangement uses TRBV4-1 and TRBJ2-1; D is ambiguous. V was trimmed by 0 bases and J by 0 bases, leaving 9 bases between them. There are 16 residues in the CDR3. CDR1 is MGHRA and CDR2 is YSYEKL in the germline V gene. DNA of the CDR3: TGCGCCAGCAGCCAAGAGGCGGCTAGCTCCTACAATGAGCAGTTCTTC. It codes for CASSQEAASSYNEQFF.